The clone carrying this T cell receptor (beta chain) was found a few times. One end of the junction varies from germline; a read error may be responsible. Unique molecular identifiers were used in preparing the TCRbeta library. TCRdb passed the PCR reads through MiXCR, listing each CDR3 protein once. The sample contains hundreds of thousands of distinct CDR3 sequences, more than 9% of which appear only once. Looked up from germline, CDR1 is SSHAT and CDR2 is FNYEAQ (reference sequence). The CDR3 loop spans 16 amino acids. This specimen belongs to a study of T-cell reconstitution after alpha-beta-depleted transplantation in children.

The sequence derives from a human donor who donated a stem cell graft to a child with acute myeloid leukemia. Sequencing was performed on PBMCs from the stem cell graft donor, taken from the stem cell graft. The chain has TRBV7-7 and TRBJ2-1, with 9 bases aligning to TRBD2. In DNA form, the CDR3 reads TGTGCTAGCAGCTTAGCGGGAGCGGGAAAGGCCGCTGAGCAGTTCTTC. Translation: CASSLAGAGKAAEQFF.